These T cell receptor beta chains were read from a single sample in a study of B cell selection in AIRE deficiency. Libraries were prepared by immunoSEQ multiplex PCR; TCRdb keeps only in-frame clonotypes and omits some of them. This sample carries under 30,000 clones, nearly 97% of them seen once, and the ten largest clones take roughly 0.26%. The sequenced material came from CD4+CD127+ conventional T cells sorted from PBMCs. The receptors were sampled from a human donor in good health. Each CDR3 is given with its conserved first and last residue. The D gene is left open where the match is weak. Only some rows state a clone size, as once, few, many or a class for expanded clones.

TRBV7-3	-	TRBJ1-6	-	TGTGCCAGCAGCCGCGGGGGGCTAGGATCACCCCTCCACTTT	CASSRGGLGSPLHF
TRBV5-6	-	TRBJ1-2	-	TGTGCCAGCAGTTCGTACTCCCCCGCCTATGGCTACACCTTC	CASSSYSPAYGYTF
TRBV27	TRBD2	TRBJ2-1	-	TGTGCCAGCAGTGGCCCCCGGATAGCGGGCAACAATGAGCAGTTCTTC	CASSGPRIAGNNEQFF
TRBV2	-	TRBJ1-5	-	TGTGCCAGCAGGGGCGGGTTAAGGGAAAATCAGCCCCAGCATTTT	CASRGGLRENQPQHF
TRBV6-5	-	TRBJ2-4	-	TGTGCCAGCAGTTACTCCCGTGCCCTAGCCAAAAACATTCAGTACTTC	CASSYSRALAKNIQYF
TRBV20-1	-	TRBJ1-5	-	TGCAGTGCTGGGAGGAATCAGCCCCAGCATTTT	CSAGRNQPQHF
TRBV7-9	TRBD1	TRBJ1-2	-	TGTGCCAGCAGCTGGACAGGGGGAAAAAACTATGGCTACACCTTC	CASSWTGGKNYGYTF
TRBV10-3	TRBD2	TRBJ2-2	-	TGTGCCATCAGTGATCCCCCTAGCGGAAGCACCGGGGAGCTGTTTTTT	CAISDPPSGSTGELFF
TRBV19	-	TRBJ2-1	-	TGTGCCAGTAATCCTTCCGGGACCGACCACAATGAGCAGTTCTTC	CASNPSGTDHNEQFF
TRBV5-1	TRBD2	TRBJ2-7	-	TGCGCCAGCAGCTTGGGTAGCGGGGGGATATACGAGCAGTACTTC	CASSLGSGGIYEQYF
TRBV2	-	TRBJ1-6	-	TGTGCCGGGACCGCGGAGACTTCTTATAATTCACCCCTCCACTTT	CAGTAETSYNSPLHF
TRBV7-2	-	TRBJ1-1	-	TGTGCCAGCAGCAACCGACAGGCCATGAACACTGAAGCTTTCTTT	CASSNRQAMNTEAFF
TRBV7-2	-	TRBJ2-7	once	TGTGCCAGCAGCCGCCCCGGAGCAGGGAGCTACGAGCAGTACTTC	CASSRPGAGSYEQYF
TRBV7-2	-	TRBJ2-1	-	TGTGCCAGCAGCTTAGCGGGGTTTGAGCAGTTCTTC	CASSLAGFEQFF
TRBV4-1	TRBD2	TRBJ2-1	-	TGCGCCAGCAGTTTCAGCCTGATGACTAGCGGGGGGGCAAATGAGCAGTTCTTC	CASSFSLMTSGGANEQFF
TRBV29-1	-	TRBJ1-1	-	TGCAGCGTTTCTACTATTTACAGGTCCCAAAGAAGCCCTTTCTTT	CSVSTIYRSQRSPFF
TRBV7-9	-	TRBJ1-1	few	TGTGCCAGCAGCCGAGACATGAACACTGAAGCTTTCTTT	CASSRDMNTEAFF
TRBV7-9	-	TRBJ1-1	-	TGTGCCAGCAGCTCGCACGTGAACACTGAAGCTTTCTTT	CASSSHVNTEAFF
TRBV12-5	-	TRBJ1-2	-	TGTGCTAGTGCTCAATCGAACTATGGCTACACCTTC	CASAQSNYGYTF
TRBV18	TRBD1	TRBJ1-2	-	TGTGCCAGCTCACCACGGGACAGGGGCTACACCTTC	CASSPRDRGYTF
TRBV5-1	TRBD1	TRBJ1-6	-	TGCGCCAGCAGCTTGGGACTCGGACAGGGAAATTCACCCCTCCACTTT	CASSLGLGQGNSPLHF
TRBV11-2	TRBD2	TRBJ2-2	once	TGTGCCAGCAGCTTAAGGCGGGAGCCCGGGGAGCTGTTTTTT	CASSLRREPGELFF
TRBV30	-	TRBJ1-6	-	TGTGCCTGGAGTCCTCCAAGGGGGGGGTCACCCCTCCACTTT	CAWSPPRGGSPLHF
TRBV11-1	-	TRBJ2-7	-	TGTGCCAGCAGCTTGGGGGGGGCCTCCTACGAGCAGTACTTC	CASSLGGASYEQYF
TRBV5-4	TRBD2	TRBJ2-1	-	TGTGCCAGCAGGTCATCCGGGACTAGTTGGAGGAATGAGCAGTTCTTC	CASRSSGTSWRNEQFF
TRBV5-1	-	TRBJ2-1	-	TGCGCCAGCAGCAACGTACCCTCCTACAATGAGCAGTTCTTC	CASSNVPSYNEQFF
TRBV14	TRBD1	TRBJ2-5	-	TGTGCCACCGTGGACAGGGGAACCCAGTACTTC	CATVDRGTQYF
TRBV2	-	TRBJ2-2	-	TGTGCCAGCAAGTCCGGGCGGTGGAACACCGGGGAGCTGTTTTTT	CASKSGRWNTGELFF
TRBV7-2	-	TRBJ1-2	-	TGTGCCAGCAGCCTCGGCTCCGGGATCTATGGCTACACCTTC	CASSLGSGIYGYTF
TRBV10-3	-	TRBJ1-1	-	TGTGCCATCAGTGAGACCACGGCGAACACTGAAGCTTTCTTT	CAISETTANTEAFF
TRBV10-1	-	TRBJ1-2	-	TGCGCCAGCAGTGGGGCCGGGGGCTATGGCTACACCTTC	CASSGAGGYGYTF
TRBV2	-	TRBJ1-5	-	TGTGCCAGCAGTGCTAGGGATAGGAATCAGCCCCAGCATTTT	CASSARDRNQPQHF
TRBV28	-	TRBJ1-1	-	TGTGCCAGCAGATATAAACCGGGTTGGACCACTGAAGCTTTCTTT	CASRYKPGWTTEAFF
TRBV2	TRBD2	TRBJ2-2	few	TGTGCCAGCACCGGACTAGCGTTTCGGGAGCTGTTTTTT	CASTGLAFRELFF
TRBV2	TRBD1	TRBJ1-2	-	TGTGCCAGCAGTCAAGGAAGGACAGGGCATGGCTACACCTTC	CASSQGRTGHGYTF
TRBV21-1	-	TRBJ1-1	-	TGTGCCAGCAGCAAAGAGAGGGGAGACAGGAACACTGAAGCTTTCTTT	CASSKERGDRNTEAFF
TRBV6-1	TRBD1	TRBJ1-6	-	TGTGCCAGCACCCGGGACAGGGGGAACTCACCCCTCCACTTT	CASTRDRGNSPLHF
TRBV4-2	-	TRBJ1-2	few	TGTGCCAGCAGCCAAGATCATAACCTAAGAGTCTATGGCTACACCTTC	CASSQDHNLRVYGYTF
TRBV2	-	TRBJ1-2	once	TGTGCCAGCAGTGACGGGTTTTACGGTGGCTACACCTTC	CASSDGFYGGYTF
TRBV7-9	-	TRBJ2-5	-	TGTGCCAGCAGCCTTAGCGACCCGGGGGAGACCCAGTACTTC	CASSLSDPGETQYF
TRBV19	-	TRBJ1-1	-	TGTGCCAGTGCTACAGGAGATATGAACACTGAAGCTTTCTTT	CASATGDMNTEAFF
TRBV7-9	TRBD2	TRBJ2-1	-	TGTGCCAGCAGCTTACTAGCGGGAAATGCCAATGAGCAGTTCTTC	CASSLLAGNANEQFF
TRBV7-2	-	TRBJ1-1	-	TGTGCCAGCAGCTTCTCCCGGAACACTGAAGCTTTCTTT	CASSFSRNTEAFF
TRBV7-2	-	TRBJ2-7	-	TGTGCCAGCAGCTCGCAGGGGGGTAGTAGCTACGAGCAGTACTTC	CASSSQGGSSYEQYF
TRBV4-1	-	TRBJ2-7	-	TGCGCCAGCAGCCAAGTGGCCCGGCGATTTGGAGGTAGGAGTCCCTACGAGCAGTACTTC	CASSQVARRFGGRSPYEQYF
TRBV6-1	-	TRBJ1-2	-	TGTGCCAGCAGTGTACAGGGTAACTATGGCTACACCTTC	CASSVQGNYGYTF
TRBV5-1	TRBD2	TRBJ2-1	-	TGCGCCAGCAGCAAGGGACTAGCGGGAGTCAATGAGCAGTTCTTC	CASSKGLAGVNEQFF
TRBV5-4	-	TRBJ1-3	-	TGTGCCAGCAGCTTGGGCGCGGCCTCTGGAAACACCATATATTTT	CASSLGAASGNTIYF
TRBV11-3	TRBD2	TRBJ2-3	-	TGTGCCAGCAGCTTAGGTGCGGGGGGTCTAGATACGCAGTATTTT	CASSLGAGGLDTQYF
TRBV7-9	-	TRBJ1-3	-	TGTGCCAGCAGCTTCCGGGCAGGTTTGTCTGGAAACACCATATATTTT	CASSFRAGLSGNTIYF